The present entry profiles one TCR beta chain with its context. Its antigen target is currently unknown. Base qualities are not at hand, and no much larger clone is one base apart. Genomic DNA was extracted from sorted cells with the QIAGEN DNeasy Blood and Tissue Kit for TCRbeta CDR3 sequencing. Through immunoSEQ, high-throughput TCRbeta CDR3 sequencing was done commercially, including PCR amplification with internal controls and bias correction. The authors' pipeline ran thus. A unique productive TCRbeta sequence was defined by the CDR3 nucleotide sequence when primers matched, and otherwise by the CDR3 amino acid sequence together with the Vbeta and Jbeta genes. As a correction for sorting error, sequences shared between sorted populations at a frequency ratio of 2:1 or less were discarded, and the remaining shared sequences were assigned to the higher population. Donor-reactive sequences were defined as at least 5-fold expanded in CFSE-low cells versus unstimulated cells, with frequency of at least 0.01% in CFSE-low cells. Repertoire divergence was quantified by Jensen-Shannon divergence calculated from the top 100 TCRbeta sequences ranked by frequency. For samples with multiple sequencing runs, sorting error was corrected separately for each run before the runs were pooled. TCRdb retrieved this table from immuneACCESS and kept in-frame rearrangements only. Not all clones are present; in checked studies, unresolved V genes account for under half, and no reason is known for the remainder. Clonal size and the V and J genes are those of that table, whereas D and trimming came from the DNA. This sample lists about 87,000 clones; roughly 93% were detected once. Together, the top ten hold about 0.45% of the sample.

Interpreted using the paper, the time point label stands for: blood sample drawn before combined kidney and bone marrow transplant. Thawed PBMCs were FACS-sorted into unstimulated Tregs (CD4+CD25+CD127-), CD4+ non-Tregs (CD4+CD25-), CD4 cells and CD8 cells. A few combined kidney and bone marrow transplant recipients from the ITN036ST trial were included as patients, and samples were available only from these trial subjects. Healthy control blood was separated into PBMCs by Ficoll density gradient and cryopreserved, and patient PBMCs were collected both before and after transplant. The germline V gene supplies CDR1 SGHRS and CDR2 YFSETQ. The junction shows trimming of 1 base on V and 9 bases on J, plus 11 bases between the germline ends. The CDR3 sequence holds 12 residues, the cysteine and phenylalanine included. The retained sequence is limited to the CDR3, 36 bases, with the frame set at the first base.

The data are from a study of Tregs in tolerant kidney transplant recipients (dated by TCRdb to the late 2010s). Notes on the research overall: Transplants used related donors with nonmyeloablative bone marrow transplantation; mixed chimerism was transient in the human trials. TCRbeta sequencing was used in the study to identify donor-specific regulatory T cells before combined kidney and bone marrow transplantation, and the identified cells were then tracked after transplant.

Points the paper makes about the study in general: In tolerant patients, donor-specific Tregs expanded more than Tregs overall, which suggests antigen-driven rather than nonspecific expansion. Biological reproducibility was not directly assessed, although technical replication error appeared to be minimal. The study was constrained by small patient numbers, and validation of the findings is required in larger populations and under other immunosuppression protocols. Expanding Tregs with activated donor B cells appeared to identify the most biologically relevant and donor-specific TCRbeta repertoire. For some patients, the PCR primers changed as time went on, which meant samples from those patients could not be compared with one another at the nucleotide level.

The TCR sequence derives from a human donor who received a combined kidney and bone marrow transplant. Rearrangement joined TRBV5-1 to TRBJ2-7; the D gene is perhaps TRBD1, on 5 matching bases. The sequenced sample was CD4+ T cells from blood, obtained before the transplant. The DNA sequence follows: TGCGCCAGCAGCTTGTTTCAGGGAAGGCAGTACTTC. This yields the protein CASSLFQGRQYF.